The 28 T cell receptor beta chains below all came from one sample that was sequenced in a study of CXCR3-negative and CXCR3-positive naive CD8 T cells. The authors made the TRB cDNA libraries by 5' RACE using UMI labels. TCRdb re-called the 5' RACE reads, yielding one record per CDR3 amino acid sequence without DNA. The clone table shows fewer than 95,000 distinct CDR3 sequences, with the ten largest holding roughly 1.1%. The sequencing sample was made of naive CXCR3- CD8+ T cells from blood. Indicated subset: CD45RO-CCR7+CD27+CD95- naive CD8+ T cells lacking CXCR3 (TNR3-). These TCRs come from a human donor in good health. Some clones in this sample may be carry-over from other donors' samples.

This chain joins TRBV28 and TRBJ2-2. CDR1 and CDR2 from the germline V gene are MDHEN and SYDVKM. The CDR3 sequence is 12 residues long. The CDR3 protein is CASNWNTGELFF.

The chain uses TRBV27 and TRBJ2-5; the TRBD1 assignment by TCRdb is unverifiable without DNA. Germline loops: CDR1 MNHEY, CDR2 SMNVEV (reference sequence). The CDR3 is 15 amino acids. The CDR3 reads CASRSSGGWFETQYF.

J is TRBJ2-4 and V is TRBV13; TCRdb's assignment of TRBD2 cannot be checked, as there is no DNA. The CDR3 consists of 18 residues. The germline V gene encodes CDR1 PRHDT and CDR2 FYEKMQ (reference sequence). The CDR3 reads CASSGEGERLWAKNIQYF.

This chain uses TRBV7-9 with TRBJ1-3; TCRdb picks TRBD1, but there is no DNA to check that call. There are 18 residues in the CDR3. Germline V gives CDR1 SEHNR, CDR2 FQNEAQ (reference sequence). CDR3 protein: CASSIGTGHYSTGNTIYF.

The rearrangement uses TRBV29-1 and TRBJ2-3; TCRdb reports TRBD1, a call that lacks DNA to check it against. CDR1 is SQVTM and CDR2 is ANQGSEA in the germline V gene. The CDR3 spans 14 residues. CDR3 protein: CSVGLPGSTDTQYF.

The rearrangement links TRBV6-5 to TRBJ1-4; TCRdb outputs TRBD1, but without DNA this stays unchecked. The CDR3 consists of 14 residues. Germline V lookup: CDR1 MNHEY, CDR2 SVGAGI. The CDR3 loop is CASSYSTGPEKLFF.

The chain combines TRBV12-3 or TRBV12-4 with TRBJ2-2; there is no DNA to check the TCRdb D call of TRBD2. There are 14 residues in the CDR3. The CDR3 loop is CASRLGDLLGELFF.

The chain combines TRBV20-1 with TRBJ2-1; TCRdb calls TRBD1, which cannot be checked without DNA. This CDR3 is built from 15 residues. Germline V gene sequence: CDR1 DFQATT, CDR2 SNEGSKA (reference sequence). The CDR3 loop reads CSTPWGGGNYNEQFF.

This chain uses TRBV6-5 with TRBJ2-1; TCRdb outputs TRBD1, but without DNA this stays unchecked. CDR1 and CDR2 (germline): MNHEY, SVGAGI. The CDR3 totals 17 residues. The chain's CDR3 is CASSYLGTSGPYNEQFF.

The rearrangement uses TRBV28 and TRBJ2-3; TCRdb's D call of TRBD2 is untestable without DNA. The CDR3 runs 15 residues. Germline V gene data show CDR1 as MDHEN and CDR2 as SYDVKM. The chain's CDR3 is CASSSWTSRTDTQYF.

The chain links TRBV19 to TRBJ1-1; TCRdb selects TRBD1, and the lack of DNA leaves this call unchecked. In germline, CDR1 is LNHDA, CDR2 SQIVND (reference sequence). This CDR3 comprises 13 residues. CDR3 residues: CASNIGSHTEAFF.

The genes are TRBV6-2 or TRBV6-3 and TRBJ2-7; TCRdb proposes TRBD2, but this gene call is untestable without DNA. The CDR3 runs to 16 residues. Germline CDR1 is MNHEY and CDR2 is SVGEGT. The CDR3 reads CASRNLGLAGNYEQYF.

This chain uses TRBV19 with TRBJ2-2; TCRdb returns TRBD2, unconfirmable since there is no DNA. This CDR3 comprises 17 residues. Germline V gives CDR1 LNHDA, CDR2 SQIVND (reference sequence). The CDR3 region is CASSTGTSGIYTGELFF.

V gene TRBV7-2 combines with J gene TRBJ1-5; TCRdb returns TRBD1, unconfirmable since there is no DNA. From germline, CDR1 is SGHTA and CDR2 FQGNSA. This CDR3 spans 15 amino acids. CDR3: CASSPEWGAQQPQHF.

Here the CDR3 reads CASRHGLDDGVYYEQYF. J is TRBJ2-7 and V is TRBV5-5; TCRdb lists TRBD2, though no DNA is available to test this call. CDR3 length equals 17 residues. In germline, CDR1 is SGHKS, CDR2 YYEKEE (reference sequence). Full variable domain (outside the CDR3, taken from reference TRBV5-5 and TRBJ2-7): DAGVTQSPTHLIKTRGQQVTLRCSPISGHKSVSWYQQVLGQGPQFIFQYYEKEERGRGNFPDRFSARQFPNYSSELNVNALLLGDSALYLCASRHGLDDGVYYEQYFGPGTRLTVT.

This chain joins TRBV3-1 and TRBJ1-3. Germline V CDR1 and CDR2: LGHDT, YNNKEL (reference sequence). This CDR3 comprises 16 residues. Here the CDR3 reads CASSQGESYSGNTIYF.

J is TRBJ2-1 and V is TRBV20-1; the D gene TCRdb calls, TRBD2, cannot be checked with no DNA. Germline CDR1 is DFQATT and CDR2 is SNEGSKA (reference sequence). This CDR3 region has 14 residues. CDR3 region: CSARDGGEYNEQFF.

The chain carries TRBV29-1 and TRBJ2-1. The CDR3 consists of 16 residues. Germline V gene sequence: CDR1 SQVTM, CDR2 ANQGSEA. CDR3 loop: CSVDPSLEGSYNEQFF.

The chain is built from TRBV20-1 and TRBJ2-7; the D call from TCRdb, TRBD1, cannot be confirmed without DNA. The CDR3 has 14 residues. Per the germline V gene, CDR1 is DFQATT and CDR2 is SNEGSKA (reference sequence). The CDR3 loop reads CSASRGQISYEQYF.

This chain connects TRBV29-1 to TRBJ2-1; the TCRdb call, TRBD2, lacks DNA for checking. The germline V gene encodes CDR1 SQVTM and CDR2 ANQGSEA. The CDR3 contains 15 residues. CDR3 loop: CSVVEREGSYNEQFF.

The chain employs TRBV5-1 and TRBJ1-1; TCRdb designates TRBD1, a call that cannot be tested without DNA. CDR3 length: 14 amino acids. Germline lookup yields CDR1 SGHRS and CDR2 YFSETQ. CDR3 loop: CASSFEGLGTEAFF.

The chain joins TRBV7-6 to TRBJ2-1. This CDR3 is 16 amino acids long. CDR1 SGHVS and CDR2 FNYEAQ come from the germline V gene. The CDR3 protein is CASSLAPTKRYNEQFF.

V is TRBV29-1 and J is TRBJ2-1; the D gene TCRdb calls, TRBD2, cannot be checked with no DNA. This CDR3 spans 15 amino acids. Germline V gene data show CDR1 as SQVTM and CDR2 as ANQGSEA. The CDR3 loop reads CSVVPLGGGYNEQFF.

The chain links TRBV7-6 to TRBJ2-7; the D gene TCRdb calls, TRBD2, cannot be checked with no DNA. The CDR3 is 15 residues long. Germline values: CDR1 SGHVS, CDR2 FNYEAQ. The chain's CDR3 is CASSLGLAPASEQYF. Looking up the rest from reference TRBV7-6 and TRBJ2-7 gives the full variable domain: GAGVSQSPRYKVTKRGQDVALRCDPISGHVSLYWYRQALGQGPEFLTYFNYEAQQDKSGLPNDRFSAERPEGSISTLTIQRTEQRDSAMYRCASSLGLAPASEQYFGPGTRLTVT.

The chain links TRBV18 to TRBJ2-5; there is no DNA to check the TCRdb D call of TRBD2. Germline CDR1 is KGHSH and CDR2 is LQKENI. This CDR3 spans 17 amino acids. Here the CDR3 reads CASSPNHGEGLWETQYF.

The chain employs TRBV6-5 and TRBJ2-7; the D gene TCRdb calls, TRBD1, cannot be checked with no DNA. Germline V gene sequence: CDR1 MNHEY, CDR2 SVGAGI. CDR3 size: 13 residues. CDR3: CASSYLDRDEQYF.

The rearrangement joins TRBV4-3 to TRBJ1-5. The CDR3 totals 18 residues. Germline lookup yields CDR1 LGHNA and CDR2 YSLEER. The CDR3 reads CASSQDTFMSGGNQPQHF.

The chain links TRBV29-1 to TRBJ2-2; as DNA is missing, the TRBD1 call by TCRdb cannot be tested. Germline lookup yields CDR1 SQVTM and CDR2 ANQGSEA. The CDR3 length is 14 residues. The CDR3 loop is CSVEQGVNTGELFF.